A single sample gave rise to the 18 T cell receptor beta chains below, sequenced in a study of early T cells in non-severe SARS-CoV-2 infection. MiXCR, run by TCRdb on the 5' RACE reads, gives a single entry per CDR3 protein. The data show about 110,000 distinct CDR3 sequences, over 8.5% seen once. Material: whole blood. These TCRs come from an adult who was a healthcare worker with PCR-confirmed SARS-CoV-2 infection or an uninfected control (not recorded which).

This clonotype was recorded a few times. This chain uses TRBV29-1 with TRBJ1-3; D gene uncertain. V lost 7 bases, J lost 2 bases, and 12 bases lay in between. Germline V gene data show CDR1 as SQVTM and CDR2 as ANQGSEA. The CDR3 has 13 residues. The CDR3 DNA reads as TGCAGCGCCATGTGGTCCACTGGAAACACCATATATTTT. Its protein product is CSAMWSTGNTIYF.

This clonotype was detected ten times or more. The chain is built from TRBV20-1 and TRBJ2-7; 9 bases are a match to TRBD1. In germline, CDR1 is DFQATT, CDR2 SNEGSKA (reference sequence). The CDR3 totals 12 residues. J was trimmed by 4 bases and V by 8 bases; bases with no gene match: 6. The chain's CDR3 is CSLQGARYEQYF. The CDR3 DNA is TGCAGTCTACAGGGGGCTCGGTACGAGCAGTACTTC.

There are a few counts of this clonotype. CDR3 region: CATSKPYNEQFF. The CDR3 DNA is TGTGCCACCAGCAAGCCCTACAATGAGCAGTTCTTC. This sequence joins TRBV15 and TRBJ2-1; D unresolved. Germline V CDR1 and CDR2: LNHNV, YYDKDF (reference sequence). The CDR3 totals 12 residues. V was clipped by 4 bases and J by 2 bases, with 3 bases between them.

The genes are TRBV7-9 and TRBJ2-1, with D tentatively TRBD2 (5 bases). Germline CDR1 is SEHNR and CDR2 is FQNEAQ (reference sequence). The CDR3 spans 15 residues. V was pared by 5 bases and J by 6 bases, with 17 bases between. The CDR3 region is CASSTRAGGGNEQFF. CDR3 coding DNA: TGTGCCAGCAGCACCCGGGCTGGAGGTGGCAATGAGCAGTTCTTC.

A remark on this clonotype: Relative to the germline gene, one junction end is altered; a read error may explain this. This chain connects TRBV15 to TRBJ2-5, with no clear D. The germline V gene encodes CDR1 LNHNV and CDR2 YYDKDF (reference sequence). This CDR3 is built from 13 residues. Here the CDR3 DNA reads TGTGCCACCAGCCGAGACATACTAGAGACCCAGTACTTC. Encoded protein: CATSRDILETQYF.

This clonotype was picked up a small number of times. The chain is built from TRBV3-1 and TRBJ2-7, with 7 bases identical to TRBD2. V was clipped by 8 bases and J by 4 bases; unmatched bases: 2. The germline V gene encodes CDR1 LGHDT and CDR2 YNNKEL (reference sequence). The CDR3 has 11 residues. The CDR3 here is CASGRGYEQYF. The CDR3 nucleotides are TGTGCCAGCGGGAGGGGTTACGAGCAGTACTTC.

V usage is TRBV10-3 and J usage is TRBJ1-3; D is uncertain. Germline V gene lookup returns CDR1 ENHRY and CDR2 SYGVKD. CDR3 length equals 15 residues. V lost 2 bases to trimming and J lost 4 bases, with 12 bases between them. CDR3 region: CAISEAGGSGNTIYF. In DNA, the CDR3 is TGTGCCATCAGTGAGGCAGGCGGGTCCGGAAACACCATATATTTT.

This clonotype was found many times. The chain recombines TRBV11-2 with TRBJ1-3; no definite D call. The V gene lost 5 bases and the J gene lost 0 bases, with 8 bases spanning the gap. CDR3 length equals 14 residues. CDR1 and CDR2 from the germline V gene are SGHAT and FQNNGV. CDR3 loop: CASSRRSSGNTIYF. The CDR3 DNA is TGTGCCAGCAGCCGCAGGAGCTCTGGAAACACCATATATTTT.

At least ten counts were recorded for this clonotype. CDR3 in DNA: TGTGCCAGCAGTTTATCGGGACTTTACAATGAGCAGTTCTTC. This gives the protein CASSLSGLYNEQFF. The rearrangement links TRBV27 to TRBJ2-1; a possible D gene is TRBD2 (6 bases). Germline-derived CDR1 and CDR2 are MNHEY and SMNVEV (reference sequence). This CDR3 has 14 residues. The ends were cut back, 0 bases at V and 4 bases at J, with 7 bases in the middle.

The table lists this clonotype with many counts. The V call is TRBV20-1, the J call TRBJ2-1; perhaps TRBD2 as D (5 bases). V was cut by 4 bases and J by 7 bases, with 20 bases left in between. The germline V gene has CDR1 DFQATT and CDR2 SNEGSKA (reference sequence). This CDR3 comprises 15 residues. The CDR3 sequence is CSATSLTLFGNEQFF. The DNA of the CDR3 is TGCAGTGCTACTAGCTTAACTCTCTTCGGTAATGAGCAGTTCTTC.

This rearrangement joins TRBV5-6 to TRBJ1-5; D is perhaps TRBD1 (5 bases). Germline values: CDR1 SGHDT, CDR2 YYEEEE. The CDR3 consists of 15 residues. Trimming cost V 4 bases and J 2 bases, with 13 bases left between them. CDR3 DNA: TGTGCCAGCAGCGTCACGGGGGTTGGCAATCAGCCCCAGCATTTT. It translates to CASSVTGVGNQPQHF.

This clonotype was counted many times. The J gene is TRBJ2-7, the V gene TRBV6-2 or TRBV6-3; 8 bases agree with TRBD1. Trimming removed 7 bases from V and 7 bases from J; junction bases left unmatched: 12. Germline-derived CDR1 and CDR2 are MNHEY and SVGEGT. This CDR3 has 14 residues. The CDR3: CASINGAGGKEQYF. The CDR3 DNA sequence: TGTGCCAGCATTAACGGGGCAGGGGGCAAGGAGCAGTACTTC.

This clonotype turned up a few times. This sequence joins TRBV28 and TRBJ2-1; a possible D gene is TRBD1 (5 bases). This CDR3 has 15 residues. The germline CDR1 and CDR2 sequences are MDHEN and SYDVKM. V gave up 4 bases and J gave up 8 bases, with 18 bases separating them. DNA for the CDR3: TGTGCCAGCAGTTCGTCAGGGTCCCAGGTAGATGAGCAGTTCTTC. This sequence encodes CASSSSGSQVDEQFF. Using reference TRBV28 and TRBJ2-1 for the parts outside the CDR3, the full variable domain is DVKVTQSSRYLVKRTGEKVFLECVQDMDHENMFWYRQDPGLGLRLIYFSYDVKMKEKGDIPEGYSVSREKKERFSLILESASTNQTSMYLCASSSSGSQVDEQFFGPGTRLTVL.

The sample holds many counts of this clonotype. The chain uses TRBV7-8 and TRBJ2-3; TRBD1 aligns across 12 bases. The CDR3 is made up of 17 amino acids. V gave up 4 bases and J gave up 4 bases; unmatched junction bases: 9. Germline V gene data show CDR1 as SGHVS and CDR2 as FQNEAQ. The CDR3 nucleotides read TGTGCCAGCAGCTCCGTAATGGGACAGGGGGCGTCAGATACGCAGTATTTT. Amino acid sequence: CASSSVMGQGASDTQYF.

This clonotype was counted between two and nine times. The chain combines TRBV7-8 with TRBJ1-5; TRBD1 might be the D (6 bases). The CDR3 covers 15 residues. The V gene lost 5 bases and the J gene lost 0 bases, with 11 bases spanning the gap. Per the germline V gene, CDR1 is SGHVS and CDR2 is FQNEAQ. Here the CDR3 reads CASSLQGYSNQPQHF. The CDR3 DNA is TGTGCCAGCAGCCTTCAGGGGTATAGCAATCAGCCCCAGCATTTT. Supplemented by reference TRBV7-8 and TRBJ1-5, the full variable domain reads GAGVSQSPRYKVAKRGQDVALRCDPISGHVSLFWYQQALGQGPEFLTYFQNEAQLDKSGLPSDRFFAERPEGSVSTLKIQRTQQEDSAVYLCASSLQGYSNQPQHFGDGTRLSIL.

This clonotype was counted at least ten times. V and J are TRBV9 and TRBJ2-5, with 14 bases matching TRBD2. The CDR3 sequence is 17 residues long. With 2 bases clipped from V and 5 bases from J, the junction kept 8 bases outside the gene matches. Germline-derived CDR1 and CDR2 are SGDLS and YYNGEE. For the CDR3, the DNA is TGTGCCAGCAGCGTCGGGACTAGCGGGAGTATCATGGAGACCCAGTACTTC. It specifies CASSVGTSGSIMETQYF.

V and J are TRBV28 and TRBJ2-5, with 10 bases fitting TRBD2. Trimming cost V 4 bases and J 4 bases; bases outside gene matches: 6. Germline V gives CDR1 MDHEN, CDR2 SYDVKM. This CDR3 comprises 15 residues. Written as DNA, the CDR3 is TGTGCCAGCAGTTCTAGCGGGAGAGAGAGAGAGACCCAGTACTTC. It specifies CASSSSGRERETQYF.

Many counts were recorded for this clonotype. The genes are TRBV12-3 or TRBV12-4 and TRBJ1-1; 8 bases line up with TRBD1. The CDR3 covers 15 residues. With 3 bases clipped from V and 4 bases from J, the junction kept 7 bases outside the gene matches. CDR3 in amino acids: CASSFSGGRGTEAFF. The CDR3 region has the DNA TGTGCCAGCAGTTTTTCAGGGGGCCGGGGCACTGAAGCTTTCTTT.